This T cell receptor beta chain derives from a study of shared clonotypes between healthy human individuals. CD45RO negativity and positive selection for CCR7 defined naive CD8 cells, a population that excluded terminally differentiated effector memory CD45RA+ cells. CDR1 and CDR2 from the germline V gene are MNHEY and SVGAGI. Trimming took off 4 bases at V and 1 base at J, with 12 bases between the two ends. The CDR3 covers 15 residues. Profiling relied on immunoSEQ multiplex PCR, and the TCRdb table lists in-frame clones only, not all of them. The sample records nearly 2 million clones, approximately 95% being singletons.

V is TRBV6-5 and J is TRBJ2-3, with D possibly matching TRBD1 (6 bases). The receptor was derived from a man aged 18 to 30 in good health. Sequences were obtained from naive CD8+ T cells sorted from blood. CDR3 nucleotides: TGTGCCAGCAGTTTAGTGGACAGACGCACAGATACGCAGTATTTT. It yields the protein CASSLVDRRTDTQYF.